This T cell receptor beta chain is drawn from a study of blood T cell repertoires in COVID-19. About the research overall: Samples came from the United States, Italy and Spain, spanning acute and convalescent COVID-19. PBMCs, B-cell-depleted T cells, or T cells were the source of the cDNA or gDNA that made up the material.

This clone occurred once. Original processing notes: Estimated nucleated cell counts came from reference gene primer amplification. Here immunoSEQ multiplex PCR was the method, and the copy in TCRdb shows in-frame clones only, minus some. The V and J calls and clone size come from that table; D and trimming were worked out from the DNA. The data contain about 240,000 clones, around 85% of them singletons. CDR3 size: 18 residues. Per germline, CDR1 SEHNR and CDR2 FQNEAQ (reference sequence). With 1 base removed from V and 10 bases from J, the gap between germline ends came to 26 bases. The sample consisted of peripheral blood. The chain employs TRBV7-9 and TRBJ2-1; D perhaps matches TRBD1 (6 bases). This sequence originates from a woman of 80 years or more with acute or convalescent COVID-19. The CDR3 region is CASSLGRPDPQGPHEQFF. The CDR3 DNA follows: TGTGCCAGCAGCTTAGGCAGGCCTGATCCACAGGGCCCGCACGAGCAGTTCTTC.